These 12 T cell receptor beta chains came from one sample sequenced in a study of T cell responses to AZD1222 COVID-19 vaccine. The table came from immunoSEQ multiplex PCR; TCRdb's copy has only in-frame clones and leaves some out. The table records 70,000 to 95,000 clones, roughly nine tenths of them present only once. Sequenced here: peripheral blood, sampled 28 days after the second AZD1222 dose. Receptors originate from an adult who received the AZD1222 COVID-19 vaccine.

This chain links TRBV29-1 with TRBJ1-2, with no clear D. This CDR3 has 11 residues. CDR1 is SQVTM, CDR2 ANQGSEA, per germline. The ends were cut back, 8 bases at V and 4 bases at J, with 11 bases in the middle. The CDR3 nucleotides read TGCAGCTGCGTTGTGGGCTATGGCTACACCTTC. Residues: CSCVVGYGYTF.

This chain uses TRBV12-3 or TRBV12-4 with TRBJ2-5; 9 bases line up with TRBD1. The CDR3 runs to 12 residues. Unmatched junction bases numbered 7, after V lost 5 bases and J lost 12 bases. CDR3 sequence: CASSAYRGQKYF. The CDR3 DNA sequence: TGTGCCAGCAGTGCGTACAGGGGGCAAAAGTACTTC.

This clone was counted once. The rearrangement joins TRBV4-3 to TRBJ2-2, with 7 bases fitting TRBD1. The CDR3 covers 15 residues. Germline V gene data show CDR1 as LGHNA and CDR2 as YSLEER. Losses at the gene ends were 4 bases for V and 4 bases for J; bases not matched to a gene: 6. CDR3 in amino acids: CASSPRWDSTGELFF. The CDR3 coding sequence is TGCGCCAGCAGCCCTCGATGGGACAGCACCGGGGAGCTGTTTTTT.

A few counts support this clone. The V and J genes are TRBV20-1 and TRBJ2-7; D gene uncertain. V lost 3 bases, J lost 4 bases, and 7 bases lay in between. Germline CDR1 is DFQATT and CDR2 is SNEGSKA (reference sequence). The CDR3 is 11 amino acids. The CDR3: CSASLNYEQYF. The CDR3 bases are TGCAGTGCTAGTCTGAATTACGAGCAGTACTTC.

The sample holds one count of this clone. The chain joins TRBV9 to TRBJ1-2; TRBD1 agrees at 7 bases. V trimming: 0 bases; J trimming: 3 bases; junction bases outside the gene matches: 2. Germline CDR1 and CDR2: SGDLS and YYNGEE. CDR3 length equals 14 residues. CDR3 loop: CASSVEGADYGYTF. CDR3 nucleotides: TGTGCCAGCAGCGTAGAGGGGGCGGACTATGGCTACACCTTC. The entire variable domain, with the rest obtained from reference TRBV9 and TRBJ1-2, is as follows: DSGVTQTPKHLITATGQRVTLRCSPRSGDLSVYWYQQSLDQGLQFLIQYYNGEERAKGNILERFSAQQFPDLHSELNLSSLELGDSALYFCASSVEGADYGYTFGSGTRLTVV.

This clone was recorded once. The rearrangement uses TRBV27 and TRBJ2-5; D is unclear. The CDR3 covers 13 residues. CDR1 MNHEY and CDR2 SMNVEV come from the germline V gene (reference sequence). Trimming removed 1 base at V and 5 bases at J, with 8 bases between. The CDR3 region is CASSLYPWETQYF. The CDR3 nucleotides read TGTGCCAGCAGTTTATATCCCTGGGAGACCCAGTACTTC.

The rearrangement joins TRBV5-4 to TRBJ1-2; D unresolved. Trimming pared 0 bases from V and 0 bases from J, leaving 3 bases between. The CDR3 totals 13 residues. Germline CDR1 and CDR2: SGHNT and YYREEE (reference sequence). The CDR3 is CASSLDANYGYTF. As DNA, the CDR3 is TGTGCCAGCAGCTTGGACGCTAACTATGGCTACACCTTC.

The chain links TRBV6-6 to TRBJ1-4; D not resolved. The V gene's germline CDR1 is MNHNY and CDR2 SVGAGI (reference sequence). V shed 7 bases and J shed 2 bases, with 14 bases lying between them. The CDR3 runs 15 residues. The CDR3, as DNA: TGTGCCAGCACGATCCGTGGGTACACTAATGAAAAACTGTTTTTT. It translates to CASTIRGYTNEKLFF.

The chain carries TRBV29-1 and TRBJ1-2; D not certain. CDR3 length equals 12 residues. The germline gives CDR1 SQVTM, CDR2 ANQGSEA. V was shortened by 2 bases and J by 2 bases, with 6 bases between the two germline ends. CDR3 DNA: TGCAGCGTTGAACGGGAGAACTATGGCTACACCTTC. It yields the protein CSVERENYGYTF.

The chain couples TRBV7-9 to TRBJ2-7; 8 bases are a match to TRBD1. This CDR3 is 12 amino acids long. CDR1 and CDR2 (germline): SEHNR, FQNEAQ (reference sequence). J gave up 8 bases and V 5 bases, and 5 bases lay outside the gene matches. In nucleotides, the CDR3 is TGTGCCAGCAGCCCCGGGACAGGAAAGCAGTACTTC. It is translated as CASSPGTGKQYF.

The V gene is TRBV12-3 or TRBV12-4, the J gene TRBJ2-2, with D perhaps matching TRBD1 (6 bases). V was cut by 7 bases and J by 2 bases, with 8 bases left in between. The length of the CDR3 is 13 residues. The CDR3 is CASTQGNTGELFF. The CDR3 DNA follows: TGTGCCAGCACACAGGGAAACACCGGGGAGCTGTTTTTT.

V usage is TRBV19 and J usage is TRBJ1-5; tentatively, D is TRBD1 (5 bases). Germline CDR1 is LNHDA and CDR2 is SQIVND (reference sequence). This CDR3 is 14 amino acids long. The V and J ends lost 2 bases and 5 bases respectively, with 10 bases between them. In DNA form, the CDR3 reads TGTGCCAGTAGTATAAAGCTGGGGGATCAGCCCCAGCATTTT. Translation: CASSIKLGDQPQHF.